A single TCR beta chain is shown here with its context. V lost 3 bases to trimming and J lost 8 bases, with 10 bases between them. The length of the CDR3 is 12 residues. Germline assignment: CDR1 MDHEN and CDR2 SYDVKM. The entry originates in a study of blood T cell repertoires in COVID-19. Across the study: Acute and convalescent COVID-19 samples came from the United States, Italy and Spain. T cells, B-cell-depleted T cells, or PBMCs provided the cDNA or gDNA that served as material.

In assigning cohorts, the study relied on participant-reported clinical history. Sequenced by immunoSEQ multiplex PCR; TCRdb stores in-frame clones only, minus some. The sample includes approximately 230,000 clones, 65% to 90% of them seen just once. This TCR was recovered from a man aged 35 to 55 who had recovered from COVID-19. V usage is TRBV28 and J usage is TRBJ1-1; D gene unclear. Sequencing was performed on PBMCs or T cells enriched from blood (not recorded which). CDR3 sequence (DNA): TGTGCCAGCAGTTTTCATGGGAGAGAAGCTTTCTTT. Translated, it gives CASSFHGREAFF. The complete variable domain, with remaining parts taken from reference TRBV28 and TRBJ1-1, reads DVKVTQSSRYLVKRTGEKVFLECVQDMDHENMFWYRQDPGLGLRLIYFSYDVKMKEKGDIPEGYSVSREKKERFSLILESASTNQTSMYLCASSFHGREAFFGQGTRLTVV.